Many counts were recorded for the clone carrying this T cell receptor (beta chain). Its antigen remains unidentified. The data stem from a study of human T cells and chemical hapten exposure. Study summary: Small pooled library volume differences chiefly drove per-sample TCR yield variation.

The CDR3 runs to 18 residues. Trimming took 6 bases from V and 0 from J; bases not matched to a gene: 17. Looked up from germline, CDR1 is SGHNT and CDR2 is YYREEE (reference sequence). Study results and limitations: Those TCRs sitting above 1 in 1000 frequency stayed the same with DPC sensitization.

Unfractionated whole blood was the source of the extracted total RNA. The library attached unique molecular identifiers to individual cDNA molecules. Using its own MiXCR run on the 5' RACE reads, TCRdb lists one record per CDR3 protein. The table shows 110,000 to 150,000 distinct CDR3 sequences, with around 4% occurring only once. The chain uses TRBV5-4 and TRBJ1-2; the match to TRBD1 covers 7 bases. The TCR sequence derives from a female donor in good health. The CDR3 is CASTFLVGGGHTNYGYTF. The CDR3 nucleotides are TGTGCCAGCACCTTTTTAGTCGGAGGGGGCCACACTAACTATGGCTACACCTTC.